Given below is one T cell receptor (beta chain) in context. This entry comes from a study of technical replicates of blood from a handful of donors. The table came from immunoSEQ multiplex PCR; TCRdb's copy has only in-frame clones and leaves some out. Counted here are about 89,000 clones, 94% occurring once; the ten biggest clones make up about 0.23%. V was clipped by 3 bases and J by 2 bases, with 10 bases between them. CDR1 LNHNV and CDR2 YYDKDF come from the germline V gene (reference sequence). This CDR3 region has 14 residues. J is TRBJ1-2 and V is TRBV15; no definite D call. The receptor was isolated from a human donor in good health. The source material was T cells isolated from PBMCs. CDR3 amino acids: CATSRSDTNYGYTF. The CDR3 nucleotides read TGTGCCACCAGCAGGTCAGACACGAACTATGGCTACACCTTC.